The 23 T cell receptor beta chains below were found in one sample sequenced in a study of metastatic and nonmetastatic thyroid tumors. TCRdb re-called the PCR reads through MiXCR. The table includes around 20,000 clones, roughly 36% detected once. Each patient came to thyroid surgery without any prior treatment (of any kind). Material for sequencing was tumor tissue. These receptors were obtained from a female donor with papillary thyroid cancer or a benign thyroid nodule (not recorded which). Some clones in this sample may be carry-over from other donors' samples.

This clone was counted a single time. The rearrangement uses TRBV7-9 and TRBJ1-1; the D is unclear. Germline CDR1 SEHNR, CDR2 FQNEAQ (reference sequence). Trimming shortened V by 1 base and J by 0 bases, and 9 bases separated the two germline ends. The CDR3 has 15 residues. CDR3 DNA: TGTGCCAGCAGCTTAGACGGGTCCATGAACACTGAAGCTTTCTTT. This gives the protein CASSLDGSMNTEAFF.

This clone was recorded a few times. The rearrangement joins TRBV19 to TRBJ2-1; weak D call: TRBD2 (5 bases). The CDR3 has 14 amino acids. The germline V and J ends were trimmed by 6 bases and 3 bases, with 12 bases remaining between them. The germline gives CDR1 LNHDA, CDR2 SQIVND (reference sequence). The CDR3 sequence is CASRGEGFYNEQFF. In DNA form, the CDR3 reads TGTGCCAGTAGGGGAGAGGGTTTCTACAATGAGCAGTTCTTC. Supplemented by reference TRBV19 and TRBJ2-1, the full variable domain reads DGGITQSPKYLFRKEGQNVTLSCEQNLNHDAMYWYRQDPGQGLRLIYYSQIVNDFQKGDIAEGYSVSREKKESFPLTVTSAQKNPTAFYLCASRGEGFYNEQFFGPGTRLTVL.

This clone appeared a few times. This chain links TRBV6-1 with TRBJ1-5; a weak D match, TRBD1 (5 bases). V dropped 7 bases and J dropped 3 bases, with 19 bases sitting between them. This CDR3 is 16 amino acids long. Germline V gene sequence: CDR1 MNHNS, CDR2 SASEGT. DNA for the CDR3: TGTGCCAGCAACGACTGGGGGATGGGATTCAATCAGCCCCAGCATTTT. Residues: CASNDWGMGFNQPQHF.

This clone was counted a few times. The rearrangement uses TRBV6-1 and TRBJ2-1; 7 bases are a match to TRBD2. The V and J ends lost 8 bases and 8 bases, in that order; junction bases with no gene match: 6. Germline-derived CDR1 and CDR2 are MNHNS and SASEGT. This CDR3 has 12 residues. The CDR3 loop reads CASPRGEDEQFF. DNA for the CDR3: TGTGCCAGCCCCCGGGGGGAAGATGAGCAGTTCTTC.

The V gene is TRBV9, the J gene TRBJ2-2, with unresolved D. This CDR3 has 16 residues. Germline CDR1 and CDR2: SGDLS and YYNGEE. V was cut by 1 base and J by 0 bases, with 10 bases left in between. CDR3 sequence reads: CASSVSTNPNTGELFF. CDR3 coding DNA: TGTGCCAGCAGCGTATCTACTAATCCGAACACCGGGGAGCTGTTTTTT.

This clone has a handful of counts. This rearrangement joins TRBV24-1 to TRBJ2-5; TRBD1 aligns across 7 bases. V shed 0 bases and J 5 bases; nucleotides not matched to a gene: 11. This CDR3 region has 17 residues. The germline V gene has CDR1 KGHDR and CDR2 SFDVKD. The CDR3 DNA is TGTGCCACCAGTGATTTGCGAAGGGGCCAGGGGGAGGAGACCCAGTACTTC. Translation: CATSDLRRGQGEETQYF.

The rearrangement links TRBV11-2 to TRBJ2-2; 8 bases match TRBD2. V trimming: 0 bases; J trimming: 6 bases; junction bases outside the gene matches: 15. The CDR3 spans 19 residues. CDR1 and CDR2 from the germline V gene are SGHAT and FQNNGV. CDR3 coding DNA: TGTGCCAGCAGCTTAGAAGGATTGGAGACTAGCGATTTCGCCGGGGAGCTGTTTTTT. Its protein is CASSLEGLETSDFAGELFF.

This clone was seen more than once but under ten times. The rearrangement uses TRBV11-2 and TRBJ2-2, with 7 nucleotides matching TRBD1. The length of the CDR3 is 16 residues. The V and J ends lost 6 bases and 0 bases, in that order; junction bases with no gene match: 7. The germline CDR1 and CDR2 sequences are SGHAT and FQNNGV. The CDR3, as DNA: TGTGCCAGCAGACACATTACAGGGGCGAACACCGGGGAGCTGTTTTTT. Encoded protein: CASRHITGANTGELFF.

The chain couples TRBV5-1 to TRBJ2-1; 8 nucleotides match TRBD1. Germline trimming cut 4 bases from V and 7 bases from J; bases unmatched to any gene: 4. CDR3 length: 13 residues. The germline CDR1 and CDR2 sequences are SGHRS and YFSETQ. CDR3 region: CASSLTGENEQFF. The CDR3, as DNA: TGCGCCAGCAGCCTGACAGGGGAGAATGAGCAGTTCTTC.

The CDR3 DNA reads TGTGCCAGCACGCTAAGGAGGAGTGGACATGAGCAGTTCTTC. Translation gives CASTLRRSGHEQFF. The rearrangement links TRBV2 to TRBJ2-1, with D perhaps matching TRBD2 (5 bases). CDR3 length: 14 residues. Germline loops: CDR1 SNHLY, CDR2 FYNNEI. With 7 bases removed from V and 8 bases from J, the gap between germline ends came to 18 bases.

This chain links TRBV5-1 with TRBJ1-1; no definite D call. Germline lookup yields CDR1 SGHRS and CDR2 YFSETQ. The CDR3 runs to 16 residues. With 4 bases removed from V and 1 base from J, the gap between germline ends came to 17 bases. CDR3 in DNA: TGCGCCAGCAGCCCGGGAGGTTCTGCAGCGAACACTGAAGCTTTCTTT. This gives the protein CASSPGGSAANTEAFF.

This clone was seen more than once but under ten times. V gene TRBV6-1 combines with J gene TRBJ1-6, with D maybe TRBD1 (5 bases). The CDR3 length is 16 residues. The V end lost 6 bases, the J end lost 9 bases, and 21 bases lay between the germline ends. CDR1 is MNHNS and CDR2 is SASEGT in the germline V gene. CDR3 protein: CASRVTHGGESSPLHF. For the CDR3, the DNA is TGTGCCAGCAGAGTTACCCACGGAGGGGAGAGTTCACCCCTCCACTTT.

The rearrangement links TRBV27 to TRBJ2-7, with D possibly matching TRBD2 (5 bases). V was clipped by 7 bases and J by 7 bases, with 23 bases between them. This CDR3 is built from 15 residues. The germline CDR1 and CDR2 sequences are MNHEY and SMNVEV (reference sequence). DNA of the CDR3: TGTGCCAGCATCACAATGTCCCTAGCTCGTAAGGAGCAGTACTTC. Protein product: CASITMSLARKEQYF.

The chain is built from TRBV5-1 and TRBJ1-1; weak D call: TRBD1 (6 bases). Germline-derived CDR1 and CDR2 are SGHRS and YFSETQ. This CDR3 has 14 residues. The V gene lost 0 bases and the J gene lost 4 bases, with 10 bases spanning the gap. The CDR3 sequence: CASSLEGGSTEAFF. The CDR3 DNA reads as TGCGCCAGCAGCTTGGAAGGGGGGAGCACTGAAGCTTTCTTT.

This clone showed up just a few times. The CDR3 is CASSEGRGAGNTIYF. The DNA for the CDR3 is TGTGCCAGCAGTGAAGGCCGAGGGGCTGGAAACACCATATATTTT. The chain links TRBV6-1 to TRBJ1-3; possible D gene TRBD1, 5 bases. Germline loops: CDR1 MNHNS, CDR2 SASEGT. Trimming took off 1 base at V and 2 bases at J, with 9 bases between the two ends. The CDR3 spans 15 residues.

This chain joins TRBV6-1 and TRBJ2-1; 10 positions agree with TRBD2. Germline V lookup: CDR1 MNHNS, CDR2 SASEGT. The CDR3 runs to 15 residues. After removal of 8 bases from V and 8 bases from J, the junction contained 12 bases not matched to a gene. The CDR3 bases are TGTGCCAGCTGCACGCAGAGCGGGGGGGCCTATGAGCAGTTCTTC. It encodes CASCTQSGGAYEQFF.

This chain joins TRBV11-2 and TRBJ1-1; 7 bases match TRBD1. The V and J ends lost 4 bases and 4 bases, in that order; junction bases with no gene match: 12. Germline CDR1 and CDR2: SGHAT and FQNNGV. The CDR3 spans 16 residues. The DNA of the CDR3 is TGTGCCAGCAGCTCACTTTACCACAGGGGTGCCACTGAAGCTTTCTTT. Translating gives CASSSLYHRGATEAFF.

The gene calls are TRBV7-2 and TRBJ2-1, with D possibly being TRBD2 (6 bases). Germline CDR1 is SGHTA and CDR2 is FQGNSA. Trimming took 2 bases from V and 10 from J, leaving 18 bases between them. The CDR3 runs 15 residues. The DNA for the CDR3 is TGTGCCAGCAGCTTAAGGCTAGCGAGCCCCGGAGAGCAGTTCTTC. It translates to CASSLRLASPGEQFF.

This chain connects TRBV2 to TRBJ1-4; D is uncertain. The length of the CDR3 is 13 residues. In germline, CDR1 is SNHLY, CDR2 FYNNEI. V lost 9 bases and J 4 bases, leaving 12 bases between the germline ends. The CDR3 spells CARMTAGNEKLFF. DNA of the CDR3: TGTGCCAGGATGACGGCGGGTAATGAAAAACTGTTTTTT.

J is TRBJ1-1 and V is TRBV7-3, with D tentatively TRBD1 (5 bases). From germline, CDR1 is SGHTA and CDR2 FQGTGA. There are 14 residues in the CDR3. V lost 2 bases and J 1 base, leaving 8 bases between the germline ends. This CDR3 reads CASSLVGGNTEAFF. The CDR3 region has the DNA TGTGCCAGCAGCTTAGTGGGGGGGAACACTGAAGCTTTCTTT. The entire variable domain, with the rest obtained from reference TRBV7-3 and TRBJ1-1, is as follows: GAGVSQTPSNKVTEKGKYVELRCDPISGHTALYWYRQSLGQGPEFLIYFQGTGAADDSGLPNDRFFAVRPEGSVSTLKIQRTERGDSAVYLCASSLVGGNTEAFFGQGTRLTVV.

This clone showed up just a few times. The chain carries TRBV6-5 and TRBJ2-1; D not resolved. The CDR3 has 15 amino acids. Trimming pared 2 bases from V and 0 bases from J, leaving 8 bases between. Germline lookup yields CDR1 MNHEY and CDR2 SVGAGI. CDR3 sequence: CASSYAQSSYNEQFF. The CDR3 DNA sequence: TGTGCCAGCAGTTACGCCCAGAGCTCCTACAATGAGCAGTTCTTC.

This sequence joins TRBV27 and TRBJ2-1; a possible D gene is TRBD2 (6 bases). The ends were cut back, 6 bases at V and 8 bases at J, with 14 bases in the middle. Germline V gene sequence: CDR1 MNHEY, CDR2 SMNVEV (reference sequence). The CDR3 length is 13 residues. The CDR3 DNA reads TGTGCCAGCAGCAGAACGGGGGTAGATGAGCAGTTCTTC. Residues: CASSRTGVDEQFF.

The chain has TRBV6-1 and TRBJ2-7; 8 nucleotides match TRBD1. Germline CDR1 and CDR2: MNHNS and SASEGT. This CDR3 has 15 residues. With 4 bases clipped from V and 0 bases from J, the junction kept 5 bases outside the gene matches. In DNA form, the CDR3 reads TGTGCCAGCAGTGGCGACAGGGGATTCTCCTACGAGCAGTACTTC. It encodes CASSGDRGFSYEQYF.